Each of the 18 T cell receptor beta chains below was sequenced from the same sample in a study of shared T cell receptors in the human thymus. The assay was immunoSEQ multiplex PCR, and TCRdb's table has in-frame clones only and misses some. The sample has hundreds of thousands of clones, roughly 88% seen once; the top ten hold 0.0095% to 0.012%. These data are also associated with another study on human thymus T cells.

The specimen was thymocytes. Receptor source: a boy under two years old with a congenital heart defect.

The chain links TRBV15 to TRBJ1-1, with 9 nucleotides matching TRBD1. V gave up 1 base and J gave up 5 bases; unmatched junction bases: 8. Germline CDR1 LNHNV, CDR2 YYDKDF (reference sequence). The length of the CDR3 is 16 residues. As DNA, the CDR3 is TGTGCCACCAGCAGAGGGATTGGACAGGGGACTACTGAAGCTTTCTTT. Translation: CATSRGIGQGTTEAFF.

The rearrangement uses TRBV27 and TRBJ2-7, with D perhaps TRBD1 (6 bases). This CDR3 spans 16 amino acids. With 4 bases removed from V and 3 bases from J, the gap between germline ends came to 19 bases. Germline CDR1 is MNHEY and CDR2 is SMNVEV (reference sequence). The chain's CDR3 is CASSSSRGHLHYEQYF. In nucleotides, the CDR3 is TGTGCCAGCAGTTCCTCCAGGGGCCACCTTCACTACGAGCAGTACTTC.

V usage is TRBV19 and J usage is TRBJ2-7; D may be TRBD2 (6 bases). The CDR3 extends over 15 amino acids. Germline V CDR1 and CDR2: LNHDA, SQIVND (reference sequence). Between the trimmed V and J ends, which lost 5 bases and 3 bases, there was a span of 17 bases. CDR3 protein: CASSAPGGGLYEQYF. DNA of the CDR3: TGTGCCAGTAGTGCCCCCGGGGGTGGCCTCTACGAGCAGTACTTC.

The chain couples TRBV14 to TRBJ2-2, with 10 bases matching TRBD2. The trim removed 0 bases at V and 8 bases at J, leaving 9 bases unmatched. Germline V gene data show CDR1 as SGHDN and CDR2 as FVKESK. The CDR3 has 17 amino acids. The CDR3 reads CASSQDLAGDPGGELFF. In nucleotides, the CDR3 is TGTGCCAGCAGCCAAGATCTAGCGGGAGACCCCGGAGGGGAGCTGTTTTTT.

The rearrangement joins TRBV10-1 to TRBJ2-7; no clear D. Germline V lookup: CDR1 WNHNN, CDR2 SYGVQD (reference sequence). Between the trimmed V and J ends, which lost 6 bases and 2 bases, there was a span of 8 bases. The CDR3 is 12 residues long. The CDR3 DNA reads TGCGCCAGCAGCCCTGACACCTACGAGCAGTACTTC. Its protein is CASSPDTYEQYF.

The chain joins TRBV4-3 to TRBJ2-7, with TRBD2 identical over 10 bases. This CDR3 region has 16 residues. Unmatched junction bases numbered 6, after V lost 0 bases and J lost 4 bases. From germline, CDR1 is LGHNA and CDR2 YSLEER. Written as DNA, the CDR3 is TGCGCCAGCAGCCAAGAGGCCACTAGCGGGACGTACGAGCAGTACTTC. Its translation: CASSQEATSGTYEQYF.

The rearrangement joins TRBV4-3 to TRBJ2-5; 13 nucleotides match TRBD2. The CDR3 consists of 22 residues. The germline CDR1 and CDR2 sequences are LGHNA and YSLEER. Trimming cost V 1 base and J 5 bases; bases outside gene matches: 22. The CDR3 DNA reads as TGCGCCAGCAGCCAAGTCGCGGGGGAGACTAGCGGGAGGACCCAGTACTGGGAGACCCAGTACTTC. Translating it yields CASSQVAGETSGRTQYWETQYF.

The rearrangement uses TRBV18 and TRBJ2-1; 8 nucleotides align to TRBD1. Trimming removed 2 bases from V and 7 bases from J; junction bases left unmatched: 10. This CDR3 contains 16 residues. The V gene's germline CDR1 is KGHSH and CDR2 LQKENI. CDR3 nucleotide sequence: TGTGCCAGCTCACCATTTATTCGACAGGGGAAGAATGAGCAGTTCTTC. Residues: CASSPFIRQGKNEQFF.

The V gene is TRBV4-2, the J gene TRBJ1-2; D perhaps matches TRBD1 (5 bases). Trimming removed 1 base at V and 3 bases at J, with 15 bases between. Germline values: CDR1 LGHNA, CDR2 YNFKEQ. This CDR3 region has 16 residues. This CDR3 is CASSQGLWGPDYGYTF. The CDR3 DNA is TGTGCCAGCAGCCAAGGGTTGTGGGGCCCCGACTATGGCTACACCTTC.

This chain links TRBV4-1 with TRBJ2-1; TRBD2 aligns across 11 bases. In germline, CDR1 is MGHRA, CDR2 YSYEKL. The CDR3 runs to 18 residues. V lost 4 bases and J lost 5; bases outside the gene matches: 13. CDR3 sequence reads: CASSPPRPGLADHNEQFF. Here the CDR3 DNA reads TGCGCCAGCAGCCCCCCTAGGCCGGGACTAGCGGATCACAATGAGCAGTTCTTC.

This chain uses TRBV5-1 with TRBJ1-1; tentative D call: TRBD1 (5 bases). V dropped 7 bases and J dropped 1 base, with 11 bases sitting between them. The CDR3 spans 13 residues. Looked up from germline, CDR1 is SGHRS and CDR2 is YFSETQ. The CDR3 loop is CASRMDTNTEAFF. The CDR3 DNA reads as TGCGCCAGCCGAATGGACACGAACACTGAAGCTTTCTTT.

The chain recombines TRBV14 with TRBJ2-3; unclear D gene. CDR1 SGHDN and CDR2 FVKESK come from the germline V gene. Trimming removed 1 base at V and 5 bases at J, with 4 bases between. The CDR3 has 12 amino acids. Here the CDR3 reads CASSQVQDTQYF. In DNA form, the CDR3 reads TGTGCCAGCAGCCAAGTTCAAGATACGCAGTATTTT.

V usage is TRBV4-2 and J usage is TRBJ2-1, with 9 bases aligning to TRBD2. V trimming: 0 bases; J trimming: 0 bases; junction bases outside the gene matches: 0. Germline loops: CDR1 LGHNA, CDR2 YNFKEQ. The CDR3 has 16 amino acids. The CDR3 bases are TGTGCCAGCAGCCAAGAGCGGGAGGGCTCCTACAATGAGCAGTTCTTC. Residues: CASSQEREGSYNEQFF.

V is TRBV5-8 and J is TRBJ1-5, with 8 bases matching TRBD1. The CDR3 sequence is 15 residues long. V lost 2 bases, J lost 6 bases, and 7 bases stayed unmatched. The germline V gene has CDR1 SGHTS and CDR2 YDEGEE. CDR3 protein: CASSFRRGHGQPQHF. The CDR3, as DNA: TGTGCCAGCAGCTTCCGCAGGGGGCATGGTCAGCCCCAGCATTTT.

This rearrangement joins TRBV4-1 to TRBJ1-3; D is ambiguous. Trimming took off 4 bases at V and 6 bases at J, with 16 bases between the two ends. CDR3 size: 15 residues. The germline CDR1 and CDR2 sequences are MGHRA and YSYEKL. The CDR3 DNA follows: TGCGCCAGCAGCCGCGACCTCAACGCGGAAAACACCATATATTTT. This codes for CASSRDLNAENTIYF.

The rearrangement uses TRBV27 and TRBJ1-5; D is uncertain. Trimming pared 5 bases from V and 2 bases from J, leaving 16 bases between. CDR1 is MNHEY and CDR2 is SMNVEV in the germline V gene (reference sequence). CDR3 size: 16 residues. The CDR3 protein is CASSTSPRIRNQPQHF. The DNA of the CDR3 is TGTGCCAGCAGTACTAGCCCCAGGATTCGCAATCAGCCCCAGCATTTT.

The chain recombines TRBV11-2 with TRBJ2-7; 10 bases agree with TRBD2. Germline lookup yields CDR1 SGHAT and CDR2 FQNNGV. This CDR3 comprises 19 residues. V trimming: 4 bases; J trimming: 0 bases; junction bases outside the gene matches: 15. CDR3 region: CASSSAMGLASLYSYEQYF. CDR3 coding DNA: TGTGCCAGCAGCTCCGCCATGGGACTAGCGAGTCTTTACTCCTACGAGCAGTACTTC.

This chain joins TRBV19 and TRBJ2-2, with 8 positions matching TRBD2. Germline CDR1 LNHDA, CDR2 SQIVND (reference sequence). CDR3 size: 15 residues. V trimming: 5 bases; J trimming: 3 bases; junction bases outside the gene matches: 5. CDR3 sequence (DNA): TGTGCCAGTAGTCTACTAGCGGAGGACACCGGGGAGCTGTTTTTT. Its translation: CASSLLAEDTGELFF.